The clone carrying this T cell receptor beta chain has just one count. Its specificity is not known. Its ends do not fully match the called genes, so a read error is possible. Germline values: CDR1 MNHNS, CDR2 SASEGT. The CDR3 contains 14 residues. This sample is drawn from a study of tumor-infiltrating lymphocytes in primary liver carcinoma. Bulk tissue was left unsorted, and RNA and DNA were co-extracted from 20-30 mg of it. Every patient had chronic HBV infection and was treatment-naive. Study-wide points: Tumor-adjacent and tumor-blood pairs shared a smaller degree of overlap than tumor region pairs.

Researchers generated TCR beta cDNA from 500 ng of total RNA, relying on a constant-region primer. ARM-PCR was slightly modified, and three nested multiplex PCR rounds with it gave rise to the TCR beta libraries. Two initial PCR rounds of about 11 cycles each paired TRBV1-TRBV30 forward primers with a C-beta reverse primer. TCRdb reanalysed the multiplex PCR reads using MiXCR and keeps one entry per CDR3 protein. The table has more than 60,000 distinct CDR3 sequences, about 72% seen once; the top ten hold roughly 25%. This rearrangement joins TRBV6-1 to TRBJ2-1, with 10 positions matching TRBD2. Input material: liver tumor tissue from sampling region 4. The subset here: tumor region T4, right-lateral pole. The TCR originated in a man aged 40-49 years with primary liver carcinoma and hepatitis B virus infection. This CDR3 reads CVSTRTSGYNEQFF. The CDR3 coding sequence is TGTGTCAGCACCAGGACTAGCGGTTACAATGAGCAGTTCTTC.